Sequencing of this T cell receptor beta chain was carried out in a study of cytomegalovirus exposure and HLA in healthy donors. Study outcomes and limitations: Most subjects had HLA-A and HLA-B alleles reportedly predicted accurately by TCR beta sequences. Later analysis indicated greater clonal expansion among HLA-associated TCR beta chains than among equally common other chains.

PCR used 60 Vbeta primers and 13 Jbeta primers. Original handling: Approximately 12 million of about 80 million unique TCR beta chains were shared, per a later count. The repertoire was sequenced with immunoSEQ multiplex PCR; TCRdb's copy has only in-frame clones and lacks some. D and trimming come from the DNA, and the V and J calls and clone size come from that table. The table includes 80,000 to 100,000 clones, 81% detected once. Trimming shortened V by 3 bases and J by 2 bases, and 6 bases separated the two germline ends. Germline V gene data show CDR1 as SGDLS and CDR2 as YYNGEE. The CDR3 runs to 12 residues. Details on this clone: No antigen is known for it.

The specimen was PBMCs. The chain uses TRBV9 and TRBJ2-7; D gene uncertain. The TCR was taken from a middle-aged man in good health and CMV-seropositive. DNA for the CDR3: TGTGCCAGCAGCGCGGTTACCTACGAGCAGTACTTC. It encodes CASSAVTYEQYF.